These 2 T cell receptor beta chains came from one sample sequenced in a study of blood T cell repertoires in COVID-19. Libraries were prepared by immunoSEQ multiplex PCR; TCRdb keeps only in-frame clonotypes and omits some of them. Here the sample spans 300,000 to 400,000 clones, approximately 88% being singletons. The specimen was peripheral blood. All receptors derive from a man aged 25 to 45 with COVID-19, enrolled during active disease.

The V call is TRBV21-1, the J call TRBJ2-4; TRBD1, the table's D call, lacks a check against the DNA. TRBV21-1 is reported as a pseudogene. There are 17 residues in the CDR3. The CDR3 reads CASSKIAGWIAKNIQYF. The CDR3 nucleotides are TGTGCCAGCAGCAAGATAGCAGGGTGGATAGCCAAAAACATTCAGTACTTC.

The chain uses TRBV28 and TRBJ1-6, with a possible D match to TRBD1 (5 bases). This CDR3 comprises 16 residues. CDR1 is MDHEN and CDR2 is SYDVKM in the germline V gene. V lost 2 bases, J lost 11 bases, and 19 bases lay in between. CDR3 DNA sequence: TGTGCCAGCAGTTTAGGGGGGGAAGTTGGAATTGCACCCCTCCACTTT. It codes for CASSLGGEVGIAPLHF.